This T cell receptor beta chain was captured in a study of blood T cell repertoires in COVID-19. Study in general: T cells, B-cell-depleted T cells, or PBMCs supplied cDNA or gDNA.

Germline CDR1 and CDR2: KGHSH and LQKENI. V was pared by 3 bases and J by 0 bases, with 17 bases between. The CDR3 loop spans 17 amino acids. TCRdb's copy holds only in-frame clones and misses some; the assay was immunoSEQ multiplex PCR. Among 150,000 or so clones listed, 75% to 90% were seen once. The V gene is TRBV18, the J gene TRBJ1-1; D may be TRBD1 (6 bases). Source material: peripheral blood. The receptor comes from a man aged 18 to 30 with COVID-19, enrolled during active disease. CDR3 DNA: TGTGCCAGCTCACCGGGCAGGGGAGAGGGGATGAACACTGAAGCTTTCTTT. This codes for CASSPGRGEGMNTEAFF.